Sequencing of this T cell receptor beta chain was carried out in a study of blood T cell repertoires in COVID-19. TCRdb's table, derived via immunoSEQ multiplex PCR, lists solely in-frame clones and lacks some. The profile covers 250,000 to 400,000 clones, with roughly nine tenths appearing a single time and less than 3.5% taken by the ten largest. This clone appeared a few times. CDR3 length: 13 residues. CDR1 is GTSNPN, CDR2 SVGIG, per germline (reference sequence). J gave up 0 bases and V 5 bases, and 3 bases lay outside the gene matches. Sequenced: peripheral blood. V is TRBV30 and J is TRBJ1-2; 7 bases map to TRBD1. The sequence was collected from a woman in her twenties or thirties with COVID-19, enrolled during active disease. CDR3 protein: CAWGDRSNYGYTF. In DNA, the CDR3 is TGTGCCTGGGGGGACAGATCTAACTATGGCTACACCTTC.